Here is one TCR beta chain with its context. Its antigen target is currently unknown. One base away there is no much larger clone; base qualities are not given. The immunoSEQ Assay, a bias-controlled multiplex PCR, was used to amplify TCRbeta CDR3 regions from genomic DNA. The original pipeline was this. The number of nucleated cells in each sample was estimated from the amplification of reference gene primers within the assay. To quantify the absolute abundance of each unique TCRbeta CDR3 rearrangement, sequence reads were collapsed and filtered. For each sample, productive Simpson clonality was calculated by taking the square root of Simpson's diversity index across productive rearrangements. Entries here come from immuneACCESS through TCRdb and include only in-frame sequences with V and J called. Some clones fail to appear in such tables; in the studies checked, an unresolved V gene covers under half of the shortfall, and the cause of the remainder is unknown. V and J calls and clone size are copied from that table; D and trimming were computed from the DNA. Across this sample there are about 130,000 clones, with 78% seen only once. The ten largest clones capture 9.5% to 12% of the sample.

This record comes from a study of blood T cell repertoires in COVID-19 (dated by TCRdb to 2020 to 2021). The study in broad terms: Samples from collaborators originated in the United States, Italy and Spain and spanned both the acute and convalescent phases of COVID-19. The material from the prospective study consisted of cDNA or gDNA derived from T cells, B-cell-depleted T cells, or PBMCs. Samples were obtained from the ongoing ImmuneRACE study (first 160 participants) and from 1,000 to 1,500 subjects provided by 6 global collaborators. A freely available public database, intended as a resource for researchers studying the immune response to SARS-CoV-2, is where the repertoires were released. HLA class I and class II types, where available, came from metadata supplied by the sample provider rather than from assay-based typing. Deeply sampled blood TCRbeta repertoires from subjects exposed to, actively infected with, or recovered from COVID-19 were included in the dataset. Nearly every sample came with metadata listing a de-identified subject ID, COVID-19 status, age in years and sex.

Beyond this particular receptor, the publication reports: Clinical and demographic metadata were provided uncurated, with the amount varying by source and participant.

V was cut back by 1 base and J by 2 bases, leaving a gap of 9 bases between them. The CDR3 runs 15 amino acids, cysteine and phenylalanine included. CDR3 DNA is the only sequence kept; it has 45 bases, read in frame from the first base. From a lookup of the germline V gene, CDR1 and CDR2 are SGHRS and YFSETQ. Samples from volunteer blood donors who had recovered from COVID-19 were contributed by a second Seattle source. Whole blood was collected in K2EDTA tubes by collaborating institutions according to the institutions' own protocols. For TCRbeta analysis, collaborators shipped samples as frozen whole blood, isolated PBMCs, or DNA extracted from either of those sample types.

The sequence derives from a man in his fifties or sixties who had recovered from COVID-19. What was sequenced was peripheral blood. The chain was built from TRBV5-1 and TRBJ2-2; the D gene is perhaps TRBD2, from 5 matching bases. The CDR3 protein sequence reads: CASSLTGVNTGELFF. In nucleotide form, the sequence is TGCGCCAGCAGCTTGACCGGGGTCAACACCGGGGAGCTGTTTTTT.